This T cell receptor beta chain stems from a study of Ad26.COV2.S vaccination and SARS-CoV-2 variants. This clone was counted only a few times. The assay was immunoSEQ multiplex PCR, and TCRdb's table has in-frame clones only and misses some. The sample lists approximately 350,000 clones; about 83% were seen once. Described treatment: 15 to 20 received Ad26.COV2.S at low or high dose, single or two shots; several received placebo; per-sample allocation not given. The investigators took samples on day 63 after the first vaccine or placebo injection. The sample came from a Boston adult aged 18-55 years. This receptor was obtained from a person between 18 and 60 years old who received the Ad26.COV2.S COVID-19 vaccine or a placebo. The sequencing used peripheral blood, collected in a trial of Ad26.COV2.S vaccine versus placebo.

The DNA for the CDR3 is TGTGCTAGTGGTTCGGCCGGGACTAGCAAGGGGATAGCGGAGACCCAGTACTTC. It codes for CASGSAGTSKGIAETQYF. The chain carries TRBV12-5 and TRBJ2-5; 9 bases align to TRBD2. Trimming took 4 bases from V and 5 from J; bases not matched to a gene: 17. This CDR3 contains 18 residues. Germline loops: CDR1 LGHNT, CDR2 FRNRAP. The variable domain in full, with the rest retrieved from reference TRBV12-5 and TRBJ2-5, is DARVTQTPRHKVTEMGQEVTMRCQPILGHNTVFWYRQTMMQGLELLAYFRNRAPLDDSGMPKDRFSAEMPDATLATLKIQPSEPRDSAVYFCASGSAGTSKGIAETQYFGPGTRLLVL.